This TCR beta chain derives from a study of T cell responses to AZD1222 COVID-19 vaccine. Regarding this clone: Its antigen is as yet unknown. This sample includes further DNA sequences coding for the same CDR3.

Method: immunoSEQ multiplex PCR; TCRdb's copy keeps in-frame clones and lacks some. The profile shows 110,000 or so clones, about 89% of them singletons. General study points: A reported finding is that nearly half of spike-specific TCRs target unmutated variant regions. Spike regions recognized by vaccine-associated CD4 TCRs spanned the protein, led by 160-218 and 743-854. Females outnumbered males among donors, who were mostly white British; clonal diversity was possibly underestimated. Compared with day 0, the breadth and depth of the Spike-specific TCR repertoire rose significantly after two doses of AZD1222.

Germline loops: CDR1 KGHSH, CDR2 LQKENI. V was clipped by 3 bases and J by 8 bases; unmatched bases: 1. This CDR3 spans 13 amino acids. This sequence was found in an adult who received the AZD1222 COVID-19 vaccine. This chain uses TRBV18 with TRBJ1-4; 9 nucleotides align to TRBD1. The sample was peripheral blood, taken 28 days after the second AZD1222 dose. The CDR3 coding sequence is TGTGCCAGCTCACCGGGACAGGGAGAAAAACTGTTTTTT. It yields the protein CASSPGQGEKLFF.